This T cell receptor (beta chain) was found in a study of shared clonotypes between healthy human individuals (dated by TCRdb to the early 2020s). Concerning the study at large: The cohort included a few men and a couple of women between 18 and 49 years of age. Per donor, three plates each were used for CD4 naive and CD4 memory, two for CD8 naive, and one for CD8 memory. Blood TCR repertoires of a handful of healthy adults were deeply sequenced to estimate repertoire size and the extent of clonotype sharing between individuals. Different laboratories and diverse techniques were used to prepare libraries and sequence TCR repertoires, to increase sequencing depth and limit assay-specific biases. Each donor's leukapheresis produced roughly between about 0.8 and 8.9 billion PBMCs.

For the CD8 naive samples, CD45RO-negative cells were positively selected for CCR7, yielding a CD45RA+CCR7+ population from which TemRA cells were excluded. The donors were healthy, HIV-negative adults with no recently reported acute infections or vaccinations. Every donor was a Caucasian adult residing in Nashville, Tennessee, USA. After blood collection by leukapheresis, PBMCs were isolated using Ficoll-Histopaque density gradient centrifugation and then cryopreserved in the vapor phase of liquid nitrogen. Analytical flow cytometry was used to check the purity and quantity of every magnetically sorted T cell population. From each sorted fraction, genomic DNA was isolated and quantified by UV absorbance on a Nanodrop 2000c. A remark on this clone: Its antigen specificity is not known. It has no much larger one-base neighbor in the sample; base qualities were not kept.

CDR3 length: 16 amino acids, cysteine to phenylalanine. Only the CDR3 DNA stays, 48 bases, in frame from base 1. Via the germline V gene, CDR1 is LGHNA and CDR2 YSLEER. Unmatched junction bases come to 8, with V trimmed by 0 bases and J by 7 bases. Study-wide findings and limitations: Higher generation probabilities were observed for clonotypes shared by all four sorted-subset donors than for non-shared clonotypes. Only blood was sampled, and tissue TCR repertoires likely differ from those in blood. Naive subsets generally had larger estimated clonotype richness than memory subsets. The small number of donors limited the genetic and exposure-history diversity represented. Based on pairwise subsampling, the degree of clonotype sharing among donors was expected to be affected by sequencing depth. When a handful of donors were compared, the shared fraction of clonotypes was 5% to 6.5% for naive CD4, over 3% for naive CD8, more than 2% for memory CD4, and less than 0.5% for memory CD8. Rarefaction of sorted-subset datasets indicated incomplete sequencing despite the large sequencing depth.

Using the deep immunoSEQ assay, multiplex PCR amplified TCR CDR3 regions from genomic DNA. Extracted genomic DNA from each cell subset was spread evenly across all wells of several immunoSEQ 96-well plates, with each plate serving as a replicate. For sorted subsets, about 220 ng of genomic DNA, equivalent to roughly 33,000 T cell genomes, went into each replicate PCR. The purified libraries were quantified using a Qubit 3.0 fluorometer, sized with a Bioanalyzer 2100, and then quantified again using the KAPA Library Quantification kit. Each immunoSEQ 96-well plate was sequenced on its own single-read 150-cycle Illumina NextSeq 550 flow cell. The paper's data handling went like this. Because the immunoSEQ output included only junctional sequences and no quality scores, the filtering could not be the same as the filtering used for full-length reads. Sequences were annotated with PyIR, a Python wrapper for IgBLAST v1.9, and V/J genes and CDR3 were assigned using IMGT germline references. Reads were removed for weak V/J assignments (E-value above 1e-6), missing CDR3, stop codons, out-of-frame junctions, or ambiguous translated residues. V3J clonotypes were defined as sequences sharing an identical inferred V gene, J gene, and CDR3 amino acid sequence. To compute the percentage overlap between repertoires, the number of shared unique clonotypes was divided by the size of the smaller repertoire. RTK rarefaction, the Chao1 estimator, and Recon v2.1 estimates of unobserved clonotypes were used to assess repertoire richness. Generation probabilities were computed with OLGA for all TCRbeta clonotypes obtained by the gDNA method from a few donors. TCRdb limited this immuneACCESS table to in-frame rearrangements with V and J called. A share of clones is missing; checked studies link under half to unresolved V genes, and the rest is unexplained. That table gives V, J and clone size, and the DNA gave D and trimming. Here the sample has 800,000 or so clones; roughly 96% occur a single time. The ten most abundant clones make up around 0.25% of the sample.

The source material was naive CD8+ T cells sorted from blood. Reading the label with the study, this specimen's cell subset or site is: CD45RA+CCR7+. The receptor was isolated from a man aged 25 to 40 in good health. The rearranged segments are TRBV4-3 and TRBJ1-4; TRBD1 fits 7 bases in the junction. The DNA is as follows: TGCGCCAGCAGCCAAGAATCTCCCGGGACAGCTGAAAAACTGTTTTTT. The encoded protein is CASSQESPGTAEKLFF.